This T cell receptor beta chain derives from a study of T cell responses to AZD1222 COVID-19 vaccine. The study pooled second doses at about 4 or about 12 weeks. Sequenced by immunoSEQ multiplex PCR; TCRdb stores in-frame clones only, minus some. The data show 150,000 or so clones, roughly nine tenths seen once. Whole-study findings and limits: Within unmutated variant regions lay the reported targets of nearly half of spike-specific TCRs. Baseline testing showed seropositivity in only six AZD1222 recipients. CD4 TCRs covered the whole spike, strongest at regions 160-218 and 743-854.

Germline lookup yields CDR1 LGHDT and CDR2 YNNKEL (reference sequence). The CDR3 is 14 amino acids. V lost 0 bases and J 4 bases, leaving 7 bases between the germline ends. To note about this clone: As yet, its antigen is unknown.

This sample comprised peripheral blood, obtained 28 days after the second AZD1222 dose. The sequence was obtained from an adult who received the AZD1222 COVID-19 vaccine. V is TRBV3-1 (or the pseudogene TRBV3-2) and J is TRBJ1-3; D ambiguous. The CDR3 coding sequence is TGTGCCAGCAGCCAAGATCTGGCCGGAAACACCATATATTTT. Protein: CASSQDLAGNTIYF.